The clone carrying this T cell receptor (beta chain) was seen a handful of times. From RNA transcripts, TCR beta CDR3 regions were amplified. Initially, a first-round RT-PCR of the TCR CDR3 employed the HTBI primer set. TCRdb independently ran MiXCR on the multiplex PCR reads; one entry per CDR3 protein. The table records around 700,000 distinct CDR3 sequences, roughly 20% of them present only once. This entry is derived from a study of T cells in Graves' hyperthyroidism and ophthalmopathy. Clinical symptoms, serum thyroxine and TRAb, thyroid ultrasound and orbital computed tomography together formed the diagnostic basis. There are 13 residues in the CDR3. With V trimmed by 4 bases and J by 4 bases, 3 bases remained unmatched. The germline CDR1 and CDR2 sequences are ENHRY and SYGVKD.

The source of this sequence is a woman aged 45-65 years with Graves' hyperthyroidism that later progressed to Graves' ophthalmopathy. Material for sequencing was blood. This chain uses TRBV10-3 with TRBJ1-2, with 7 bases identical to TRBD1. As DNA, the CDR3 is TGTGCCATCAGTGCAGGGGGAGCCTATGGCTACACCTTC. The encoded protein is CAISAGGAYGYTF.